Below, 2 T cell receptor beta chains from the same sample are listed, as sequenced in a study of CD8 T cells in Susac syndrome (dated by TCRdb to the late 2010s). To prepare the library, the immunoSEQ multiplex PCR assay was applied. RNA was extracted using the RNeasy kit, and about 0.45 to 1 microgram was reverse transcribed with random hexamers. The raw public data were reprocessed by TCRdb itself: fastp quality trimming at Q25, MiXCR clonotype calling, in-frame beta chains only. Every CDR3 protein is listed once, alongside the most common genes and DNA of its rows. Counted in this sample were tens of thousands of distinct CDR3 sequences; about 92% of them appeared once. Over 0.12% of the sample lies in the top ten. The specimen was CD4+ T cells from PBMCs. The receptors here all came from a human donor with Susac syndrome.

The chain has TRBV19 and TRBJ2-6, with D perhaps TRBD1 (5 bases). CDR1 and CDR2 (germline): LNHDA, SQIVND (reference sequence). CDR3 length equals 15 residues. V lost 6 bases and J 1 base, leaving 10 bases between the germline ends. The CDR3: CASSISGSGANVLTF. CDR3 bases: TGTGCCAGTAGCATTTCAGGGTCTGGGGCCAACGTCCTGACTTTC.

The chain employs TRBV11-2 and TRBJ2-3; TRBD2 is a possible D gene (5 bases). CDR1 is SGHAT, CDR2 FQNNGV, per germline. The CDR3 contains 16 residues. V lost 1 base, J lost 4 bases, and 15 bases lay in between. CDR3 sequence (DNA): TGTGCCAGCAGCTTAGTTCCGTTCACGCGGGCAGATACGCAGTATTTT. This encodes CASSLVPFTRADTQYF.